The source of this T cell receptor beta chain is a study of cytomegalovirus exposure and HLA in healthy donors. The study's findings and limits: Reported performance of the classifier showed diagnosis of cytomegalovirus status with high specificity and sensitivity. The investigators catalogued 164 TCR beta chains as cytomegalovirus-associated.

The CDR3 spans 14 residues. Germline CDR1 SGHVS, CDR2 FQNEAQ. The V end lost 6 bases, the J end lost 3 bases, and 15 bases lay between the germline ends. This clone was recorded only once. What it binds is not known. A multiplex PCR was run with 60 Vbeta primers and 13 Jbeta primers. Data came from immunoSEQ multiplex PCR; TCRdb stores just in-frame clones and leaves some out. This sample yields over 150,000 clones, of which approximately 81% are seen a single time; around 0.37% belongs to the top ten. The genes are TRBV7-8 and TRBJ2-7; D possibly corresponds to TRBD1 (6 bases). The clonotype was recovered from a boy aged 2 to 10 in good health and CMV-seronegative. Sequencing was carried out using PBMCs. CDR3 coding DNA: TGTGCCAGCAGTACCCCGACAGGAATCTACGAGCAGTACTTC. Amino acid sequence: CASSTPTGIYEQYF.